These 16 T cell receptor beta chains came from one sample sequenced in a study of cytomegalovirus exposure and HLA in healthy donors (dated by TCRdb to between 2016 and 2019). The library was generated by the immunoSEQ multiplex PCR assay. TCRdb limited this immuneACCESS table to in-frame rearrangements with V and J called. A share of clones is missing; checked studies link under half to unresolved V genes, and the rest is unexplained. The table for this sample lists 250,000 to 350,000 clones; approximately 86% of them were counted only once. Of the sample, approximately 1.1% falls within the top ten clones. The material sequenced was PBMCs. The source is a woman aged 25 to 39 in good health and CMV-seropositive.

This rearrangement joins TRBV29-1 to TRBJ2-7; either TRBD1 or TRBD2 may supply D (5 bases each). Germline CDR1 reads SQVTM; CDR2 reads ANQGSEA. V was clipped by 6 bases and J by 2 bases, with 11 bases between them. The CDR3 totals 12 residues. This CDR3 is CSVGPGPYEQYF. The CDR3 bases are TGCAGCGTGGGGCCGGGGCCCTACGAGCAGTACTTC.

Only one count was recorded for this clone. V gene TRBV18 combines with J gene TRBJ2-7; 9 bases line up with TRBD1. Trimming removed 3 bases from V and 0 bases from J; junction bases left unmatched: 3. CDR1 and CDR2 from the germline V gene are KGHSH and LQKENI. CDR3 length: 15 residues. The CDR3 DNA sequence: TGTGCCAGCTCACCCCGGACAGGGGCCTCCTACGAGCAGTACTTC. Translated, it gives CASSPRTGASYEQYF. The full variable domain, with the rest looked up from reference TRBV18 and TRBJ2-7, is NAGVMQNPRHLVRRRGQEARLRCSPMKGHSHVYWYRQLPEEGLKFMVYLQKENIIDESGMPKERFSAEFPKEGPSILRIQQVVRGDSAAYFCASSPRTGASYEQYFGPGTRLTVT.

This clone was detected a few times. The gene calls are TRBV7-2 and TRBJ1-4; TRBD1 matches at 9 bases. CDR1 is SGHTA and CDR2 is FQGNSA in the germline V gene. Trimming cost V 5 bases and J 7 bases; bases outside gene matches: 20. The CDR3 is made up of 19 amino acids. CDR3 bases: TGTGCCAGCAGCCCGACCCGGTCGGGACAGGGAGTGGGGGGTGAAAAACTGTTTTTT. This encodes CASSPTRSGQGVGGEKLFF.

This clone was recorded once. V and J are TRBV19 and TRBJ2-6; D remains ambiguous. Germline CDR1 reads LNHDA; CDR2 reads SQIVND (reference sequence). V dropped 7 bases and J dropped 0 bases, with 13 bases sitting between them. The CDR3 runs to 16 residues. The CDR3 DNA reads TGTGCCAGTACTATCGGTGGAGCCTCTGGGGCCAACGTCCTGACTTTC. This gives the protein CASTIGGASGANVLTF. Complete variable domain (other parts from reference TRBV19 and TRBJ2-6): DGGITQSPKYLFRKEGQNVTLSCEQNLNHDAMYWYRQDPGQGLRLIYYSQIVNDFQKGDIAEGYSVSREKKESFPLTVTSAQKNPTAFYLCASTIGGASGANVLTFGAGSRLTVL.

This chain joins TRBV19 and TRBJ1-4, with TRBD1 identical over 7 bases. The CDR3 extends over 14 amino acids. The J segment lost 4 bases and the V segment lost 4 bases, leaving 3 bases of the junction unmatched. Germline CDR1 is LNHDA and CDR2 is SQIVND (reference sequence). The CDR3 is CASSTDRSNEKLFF. As DNA, the CDR3 is TGTGCCAGTAGTACGGACAGGAGTAATGAAAAACTGTTTTTT.

This clone was observed a handful of times. The genes are TRBV6-1 and TRBJ1-4; D is undetermined. The CDR3 spans 15 residues. Germline CDR1 MNHNS, CDR2 SASEGT. The ends were cut back, 4 bases at V and 0 bases at J, with 9 bases in the middle. The CDR3 region has the DNA TGTGCCAGCAGTGGAACGCCTGCAACTAATGAAAAACTGTTTTTT. It yields the protein CASSGTPATNEKLFF.

This clone was picked up a small number of times. The chain links TRBV18 to TRBJ2-7; TRBD2 is a possible D gene (6 bases). The CDR3 covers 17 residues. The V end was cut by 1 base, the J end by 2 bases, with 18 bases between. CDR1 KGHSH and CDR2 LQKENI come from the germline V gene. CDR3 in amino acids: CASSPLKLTRTTYEQYF. The CDR3 DNA is TGTGCCAGCTCACCACTCAAACTGACTAGAACGACCTACGAGCAGTACTTC.

This rearrangement joins TRBV4-1 to TRBJ2-7, with 11 bases matching TRBD2. Germline lookup yields CDR1 MGHRA and CDR2 YSYEKL. V was clipped by 0 bases and J by 9 bases; unmatched bases: 7. The CDR3 loop spans 15 amino acids. CDR3 amino acids: CASSQETSGSIGQYF. CDR3 bases: TGCGCCAGCAGCCAAGAAACTAGCGGGAGTATAGGGCAGTACTTC.

This clone appeared once. This chain links TRBV29-1 with TRBJ2-2, with a tentative D call TRBD1 (6 bases). Germline CDR1 reads SQVTM; CDR2 reads ANQGSEA. V lost 6 bases, J lost 5 bases, and 10 bases lay in between. The CDR3 runs 12 residues. The CDR3 is CSVFTGTGELFF. The CDR3 DNA sequence: TGCAGCGTCTTCACAGGGACCGGGGAGCTGTTTTTT.

V is TRBV4-3 and J is TRBJ1-5; 8 bases are shared with TRBD1. This CDR3 is 15 amino acids long. Germline V gene lookup returns CDR1 LGHNA and CDR2 YSLEER. The ends lost 0 bases at V and 5 bases at J; junction bases unmatched: 3. In DNA, the CDR3 is TGCGCCAGCAGCCAAGATTCCAGGGGGCATCAGCCCCAGCATTTT. Protein sequence: CASSQDSRGHQPQHF.

This chain connects TRBV27 to TRBJ2-3; 11 nucleotides agree with TRBD2. V lost 7 bases and J lost 10; bases outside the gene matches: 19. The germline V gene encodes CDR1 MNHEY and CDR2 SMNVEV (reference sequence). The CDR3 extends over 17 amino acids. The CDR3 spells CASTRGLAESTLGAQYF. For the CDR3, the DNA is TGTGCCAGCACCAGGGGACTAGCGGAATCAACCCTGGGGGCGCAGTATTTT.

The V call is TRBV5-4, the J call TRBJ2-7, with no clear D. Trimming left V 4 bases short and J 0 bases short, with 14 bases between. CDR3 size: 15 residues. Germline V gene sequence: CDR1 SGHNT, CDR2 YYREEE (reference sequence). CDR3 nucleotide sequence: TGTGCCAGCAGCAAAGCCGCTCCCAGCTCCTACGAGCAGTACTTC. Protein product: CASSKAAPSSYEQYF.

The V and J genes are TRBV7-9 and TRBJ2-1, with D unclear. The V gene's germline CDR1 is SEHNR and CDR2 FQNEAQ (reference sequence). CDR3 length equals 11 residues. The V end lost 1 base, the J end lost 10 bases, and 5 bases lay between the germline ends. CDR3 protein: CASSLVGEQFF. The DNA for the CDR3 is TGTGCCAGCAGCTTAGTTGGGGAGCAGTTCTTC.

This chain joins TRBV27 and TRBJ1-2, with D possibly TRBD1 on 6 matching bases. The V end lost 5 bases, the J end lost 4 bases, and 14 bases lay between the germline ends. Looked up from germline, CDR1 is MNHEY and CDR2 is SMNVEV (reference sequence). The CDR3 is 14 amino acids. The CDR3 nucleotides are TGTGCCAGCAGTCCAGACAGGAAAGGCTATGGCTACACCTTC. It specifies CASSPDRKGYGYTF.

This sequence joins TRBV6-1 and TRBJ2-6; D possibly corresponds to TRBD1 (6 bases). V was trimmed by 3 bases and J by 0 bases, leaving 9 bases between them. From germline, CDR1 is MNHNS and CDR2 SASEGT. CDR3 length: 16 residues. The CDR3 DNA reads TGTGCCAGCAGTGAGACAGGACTCTCTGGGGCCAACGTCCTGACTTTC. As protein: CASSETGLSGANVLTF.

This clone was detected only a few times. The chain carries TRBV9 and TRBJ1-2; no reliable D call. This CDR3 has 11 amino acids. The germline V gene has CDR1 SGDLS and CDR2 YYNGEE. Trimming took 3 bases from V and 4 from J, leaving 4 bases between them. CDR3 nucleotide sequence: TGTGCCAGCAGCGGGGCCTATGGCTACACCTTC. Protein sequence: CASSGAYGYTF. The complete variable domain, with remaining parts taken from reference TRBV9 and TRBJ1-2, reads DSGVTQTPKHLITATGQRVTLRCSPRSGDLSVYWYQQSLDQGLQFLIQYYNGEERAKGNILERFSAQQFPDLHSELNLSSLELGDSALYFCASSGAYGYTFGSGTRLTVV.